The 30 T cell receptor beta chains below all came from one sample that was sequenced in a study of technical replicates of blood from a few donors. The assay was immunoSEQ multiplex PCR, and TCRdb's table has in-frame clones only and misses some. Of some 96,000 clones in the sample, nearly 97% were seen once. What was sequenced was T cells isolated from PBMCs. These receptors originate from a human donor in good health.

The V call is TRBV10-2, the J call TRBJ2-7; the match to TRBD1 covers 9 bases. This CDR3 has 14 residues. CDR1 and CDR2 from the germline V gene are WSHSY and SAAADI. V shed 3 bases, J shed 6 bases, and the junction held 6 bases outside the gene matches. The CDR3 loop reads CASSDGQGIFEQYF. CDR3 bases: TGCGCCAGCAGTGATGGACAGGGGATTTTCGAGCAGTACTTC.

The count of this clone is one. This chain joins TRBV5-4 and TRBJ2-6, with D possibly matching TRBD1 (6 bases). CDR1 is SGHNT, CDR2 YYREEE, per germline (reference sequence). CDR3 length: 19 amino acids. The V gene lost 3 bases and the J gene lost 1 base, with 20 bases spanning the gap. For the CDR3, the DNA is TGTGCCAGCAGCTCCCTCTCTCTAACAGGGAATTCTGGGGCCAACGTCCTGACTTTC. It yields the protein CASSSLSLTGNSGANVLTF.

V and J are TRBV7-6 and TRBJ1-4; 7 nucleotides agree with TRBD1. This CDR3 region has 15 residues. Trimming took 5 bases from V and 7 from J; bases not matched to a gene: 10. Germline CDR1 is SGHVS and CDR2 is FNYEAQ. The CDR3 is CASSSRQGTAEKLFF. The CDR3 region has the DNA TGTGCCAGCAGCAGCAGACAGGGCACGGCTGAAAAACTGTTTTTT.

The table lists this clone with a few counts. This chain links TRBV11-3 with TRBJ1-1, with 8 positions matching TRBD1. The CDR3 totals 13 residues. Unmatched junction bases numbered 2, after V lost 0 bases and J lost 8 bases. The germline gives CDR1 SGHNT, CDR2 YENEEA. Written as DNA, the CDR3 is TGTGCCAGCAGCTTAGAGGGGACAGGAGAAGCTTTCTTT. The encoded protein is CASSLEGTGEAFF.

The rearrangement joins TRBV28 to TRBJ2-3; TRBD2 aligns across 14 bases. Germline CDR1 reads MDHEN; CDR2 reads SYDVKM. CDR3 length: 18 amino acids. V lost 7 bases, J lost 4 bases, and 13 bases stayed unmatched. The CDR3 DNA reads TGTGCCAGCACTACTCCGGGACTAGCGGGAGAGTACGCAGATACGCAGTATTTT. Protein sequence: CASTTPGLAGEYADTQYF.

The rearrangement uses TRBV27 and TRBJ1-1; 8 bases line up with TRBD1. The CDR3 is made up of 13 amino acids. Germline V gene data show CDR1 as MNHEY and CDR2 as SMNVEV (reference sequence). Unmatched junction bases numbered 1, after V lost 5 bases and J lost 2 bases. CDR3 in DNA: TGTGCCAGCAGTCAGGGGGCCAACACTGAAGCTTTCTTT. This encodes CASSQGANTEAFF.

This CDR3 reads CASSLGPDRASSYEQYF. The CDR3, as DNA: TGCGCCAGCAGCTTGGGTCCGGACAGGGCGAGCTCCTACGAGCAGTACTTC. The genes are TRBV5-1 and TRBJ2-7; the match to TRBD1 covers 8 bases. The J segment lost 0 bases and the V segment lost 0 bases, leaving 8 bases of the junction unmatched. The germline CDR1 and CDR2 sequences are SGHRS and YFSETQ. The CDR3 has 17 amino acids.

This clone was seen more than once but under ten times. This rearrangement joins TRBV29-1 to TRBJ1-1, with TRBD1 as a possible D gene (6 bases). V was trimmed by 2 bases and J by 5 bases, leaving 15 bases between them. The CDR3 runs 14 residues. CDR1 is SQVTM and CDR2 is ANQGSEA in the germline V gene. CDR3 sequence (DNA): TGCAGCGTTGAATCCAGGGGAAGTAAGACTGAAGCTTTCTTT. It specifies CSVESRGSKTEAFF.

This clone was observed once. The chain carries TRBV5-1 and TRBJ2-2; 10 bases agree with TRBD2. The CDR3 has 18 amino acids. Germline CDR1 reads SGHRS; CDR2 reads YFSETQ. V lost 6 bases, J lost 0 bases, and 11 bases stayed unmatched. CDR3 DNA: TGCGCCAGCATTTCGTCTAGCGGGAGTGCCGCGAACACCGGGGAGCTGTTTTTT. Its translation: CASISSSGSAANTGELFF.

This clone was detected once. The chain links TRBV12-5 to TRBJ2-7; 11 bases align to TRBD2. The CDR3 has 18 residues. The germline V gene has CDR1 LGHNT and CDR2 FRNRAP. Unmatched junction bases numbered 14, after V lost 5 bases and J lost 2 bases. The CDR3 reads CASGPNRATSGAPYEQYF. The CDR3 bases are TGTGCTAGTGGTCCGAACAGAGCGACTAGCGGGGCCCCCTACGAGCAGTACTTC.

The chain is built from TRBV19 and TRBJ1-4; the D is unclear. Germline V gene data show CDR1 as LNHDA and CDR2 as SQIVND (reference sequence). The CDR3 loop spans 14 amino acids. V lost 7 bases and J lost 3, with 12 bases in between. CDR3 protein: CASTDRRSNEKLFF. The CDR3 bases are TGTGCCAGTACGGATAGGAGGTCTAATGAAAAACTGTTTTTT.

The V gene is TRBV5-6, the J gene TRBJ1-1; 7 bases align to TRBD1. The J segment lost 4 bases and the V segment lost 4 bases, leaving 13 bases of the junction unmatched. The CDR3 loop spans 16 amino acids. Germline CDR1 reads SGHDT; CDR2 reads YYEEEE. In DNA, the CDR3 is TGTGCCAGCAGCATACACCCGACCCAGGGGGGCACTGAAGCTTTCTTT. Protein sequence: CASSIHPTQGGTEAFF.

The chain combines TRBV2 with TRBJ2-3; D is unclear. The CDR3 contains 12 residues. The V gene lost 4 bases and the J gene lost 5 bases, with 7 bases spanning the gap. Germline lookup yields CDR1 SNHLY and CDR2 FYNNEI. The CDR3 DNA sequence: TGTGCCAGCAGTGTAGAAATAGATACGCAGTATTTT. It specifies CASSVEIDTQYF.

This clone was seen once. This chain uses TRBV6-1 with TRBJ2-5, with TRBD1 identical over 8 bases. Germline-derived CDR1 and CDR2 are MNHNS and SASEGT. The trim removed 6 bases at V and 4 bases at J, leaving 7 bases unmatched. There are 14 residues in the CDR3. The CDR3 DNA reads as TGTGCCAGCAGAAGAGGACAGGGAACAGAGACCCAGTACTTC. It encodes CASRRGQGTETQYF.

The CDR3 protein is CASWRGGGRNEQFF. CDR3 DNA sequence: TGTGCCAGCTGGCGGGGCGGGGGCCGGAATGAGCAGTTCTTC. This sequence joins TRBV13 and TRBJ2-1; D might be TRBD2 (7 bases). CDR3 length: 14 amino acids. Germline values: CDR1 PRHDT, CDR2 FYEKMQ (reference sequence). V lost 8 bases and J lost 7, with 18 bases in between. The full variable domain, with the rest looked up from reference TRBV13 and TRBJ2-1, is AAGVIQSPRHLIKEKRETATLKCYPIPRHDTVYWYQQGPGQDPQFLISFYEKMQSDKGSIPDRFSAQQFSDYHSELNMSSLELGDSALYFCASWRGGGRNEQFFGPGTRLTVL.

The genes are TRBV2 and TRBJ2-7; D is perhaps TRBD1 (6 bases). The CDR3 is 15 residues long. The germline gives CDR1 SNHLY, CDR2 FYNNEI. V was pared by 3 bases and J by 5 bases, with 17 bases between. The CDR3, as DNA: TGTGCCAGCAGTGACCCGACAGGTCCCAGCCACGAGCAGTACTTC. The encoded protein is CASSDPTGPSHEQYF.

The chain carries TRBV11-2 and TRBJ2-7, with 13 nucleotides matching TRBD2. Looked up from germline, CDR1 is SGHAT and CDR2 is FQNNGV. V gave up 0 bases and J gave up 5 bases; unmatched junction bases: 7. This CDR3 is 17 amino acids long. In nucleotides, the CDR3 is TGTGCCAGCAGCTTAGATCCCGGACTAGCGGGAGCCCACGAGCAGTACTTC. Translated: CASSLDPGLAGAHEQYF.

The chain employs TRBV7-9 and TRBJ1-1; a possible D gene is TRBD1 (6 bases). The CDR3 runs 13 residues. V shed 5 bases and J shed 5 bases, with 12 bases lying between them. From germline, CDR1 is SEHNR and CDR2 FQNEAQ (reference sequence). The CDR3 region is CASSEQGRTEAFF. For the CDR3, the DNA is TGTGCCAGCAGCGAACAGGGCCGGACTGAAGCTTTCTTT.

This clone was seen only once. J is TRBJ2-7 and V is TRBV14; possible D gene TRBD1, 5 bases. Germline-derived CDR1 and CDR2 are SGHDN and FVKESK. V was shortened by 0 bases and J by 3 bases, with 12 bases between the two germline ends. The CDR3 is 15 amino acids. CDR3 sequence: CASSQEAGAGYEQYF. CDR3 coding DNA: TGTGCCAGCAGCCAAGAAGCTGGGGCTGGCTACGAGCAGTACTTC. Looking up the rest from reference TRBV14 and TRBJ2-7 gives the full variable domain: EAGVTQFPSHSVIEKGQTVTLRCDPISGHDNLYWYRRVMGKEIKFLLHFVKESKQDESGMPNNRFLAERTGGTYSTLKVQPAELEDSGVYFCASSQEAGAGYEQYFGPGTRLTVT.

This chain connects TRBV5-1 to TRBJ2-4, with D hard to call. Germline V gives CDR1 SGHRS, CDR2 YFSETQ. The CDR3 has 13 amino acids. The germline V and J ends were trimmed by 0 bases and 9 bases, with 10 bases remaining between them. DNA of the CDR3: TGCGCCAGCAGCTTGGCCACCCGGAGCATTCAGTACTTC. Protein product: CASSLATRSIQYF.

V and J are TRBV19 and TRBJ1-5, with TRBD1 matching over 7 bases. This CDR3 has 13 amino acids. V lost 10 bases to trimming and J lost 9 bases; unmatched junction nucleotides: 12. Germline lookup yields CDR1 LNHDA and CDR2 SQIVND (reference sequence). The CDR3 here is CAITGTAGGPQHF. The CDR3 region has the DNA TGTGCCATTACCGGGACAGCCGGGGGGCCCCAGCATTTT.

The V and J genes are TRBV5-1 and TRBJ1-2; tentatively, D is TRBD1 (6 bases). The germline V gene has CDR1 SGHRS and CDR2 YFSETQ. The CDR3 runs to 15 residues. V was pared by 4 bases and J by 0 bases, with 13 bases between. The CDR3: CASSIGQPSNYGYTF. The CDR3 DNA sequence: TGCGCCAGCAGCATAGGACAGCCTTCTAACTATGGCTACACCTTC.

This CDR3 is CASSLVGRVYEQYF. The CDR3 nucleotides read TGCGCCAGCAGCTTGGTTGGCAGGGTCTACGAGCAGTACTTC. The chain joins TRBV5-1 to TRBJ2-7, with a possible D match to TRBD1 (5 bases). The germline V and J ends were trimmed by 0 bases and 3 bases, with 10 bases remaining between them. The CDR3 consists of 14 residues. Germline CDR1 reads SGHRS; CDR2 reads YFSETQ.

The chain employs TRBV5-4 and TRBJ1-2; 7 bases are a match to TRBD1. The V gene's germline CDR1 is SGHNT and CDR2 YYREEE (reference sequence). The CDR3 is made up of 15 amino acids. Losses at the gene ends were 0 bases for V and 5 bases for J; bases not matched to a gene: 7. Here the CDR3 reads CASSLGLTGTYGYTF. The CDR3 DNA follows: TGTGCCAGCAGCTTGGGTCTGACAGGGACTTATGGCTACACCTTC.

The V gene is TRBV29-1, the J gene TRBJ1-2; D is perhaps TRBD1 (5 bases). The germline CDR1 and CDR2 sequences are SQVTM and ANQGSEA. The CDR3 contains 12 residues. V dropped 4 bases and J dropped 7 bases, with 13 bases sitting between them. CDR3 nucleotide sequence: TGCAGCGTTGTCTGGGGGGTGGTTGGCTACACCTTC. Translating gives CSVVWGVVGYTF. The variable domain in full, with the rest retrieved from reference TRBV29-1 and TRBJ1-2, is SAVISQKPSRDICQRGTSLTIQCQVDSQVTMMFWYRQQPGQSLTLIATANQGSEATYESGFVIDKFPISRPNLTFSTLTVSNMSPEDSSIYLCSVVWGVVGYTFGSGTRLTVV.

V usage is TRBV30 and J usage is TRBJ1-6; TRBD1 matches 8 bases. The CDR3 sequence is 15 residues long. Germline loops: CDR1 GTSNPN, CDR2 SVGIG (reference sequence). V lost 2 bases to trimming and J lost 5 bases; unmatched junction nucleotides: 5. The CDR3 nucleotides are TGTGCCTGGAGTCATCCGGACAGGGATAATTCACCCCTCCACTTT. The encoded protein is CAWSHPDRDNSPLHF.

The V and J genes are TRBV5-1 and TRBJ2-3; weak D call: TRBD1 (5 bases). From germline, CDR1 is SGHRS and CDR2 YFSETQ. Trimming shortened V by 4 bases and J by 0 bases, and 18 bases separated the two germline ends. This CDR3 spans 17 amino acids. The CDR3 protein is CASSLYSRGTSTDTQYF. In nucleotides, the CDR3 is TGCGCCAGCAGCCTCTATTCAAGGGGCACTAGCACAGATACGCAGTATTTT.

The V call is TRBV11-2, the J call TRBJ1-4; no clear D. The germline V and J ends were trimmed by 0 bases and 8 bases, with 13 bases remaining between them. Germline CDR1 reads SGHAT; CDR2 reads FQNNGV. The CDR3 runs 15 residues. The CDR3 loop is CASSLDLQRGEKLFF. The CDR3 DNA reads TGTGCCAGCAGCTTAGATCTGCAACGAGGAGAAAAACTGTTTTTT. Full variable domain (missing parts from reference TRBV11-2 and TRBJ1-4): EAGVAQSPRYKIIEKRQSVAFWCNPISGHATLYWYQQILGQGPKLLIQFQNNGVVDDSQLPKDRFSAERLKGVDSTLKIQPAKLEDSAVYLCASSLDLQRGEKLFFGSGTQLSVL.

The DNA for the CDR3 is TGTGCCATCAGTGAGGCAGGCGGGCGAAGCTCCTACGAGCAGTACTTC. Its translation: CAISEAGGRSSYEQYF. The chain couples TRBV10-3 to TRBJ2-7; tentative D call: TRBD2 (5 bases). This CDR3 is 16 amino acids long. With 2 bases removed from V and 0 bases from J, the gap between germline ends came to 14 bases. Germline lookup yields CDR1 ENHRY and CDR2 SYGVKD.

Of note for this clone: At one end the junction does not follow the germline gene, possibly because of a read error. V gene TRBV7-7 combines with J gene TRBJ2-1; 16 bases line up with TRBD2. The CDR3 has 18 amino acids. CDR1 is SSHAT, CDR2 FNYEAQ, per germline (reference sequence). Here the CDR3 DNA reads TGTGCTAGCAGTCCGGGACTAGCGGGGGGGAGCGTTGTTCGGGAGCAGTTCTTC. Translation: CASSPGLAGGSVVREQFF.